This T cell receptor beta chain is from a study of OX40 agonist ivuxolimab in advanced cancers. Study-wide context: Every 2 weeks, patients got intravenous ivuxolimab at one of six dose levels (0.01-10 mg/kg). Head and neck, renal cell, melanoma or hepatocellular carcinoma were the cancers that dose-escalation patients had.

Repertoires were generated with immunoSEQ multiplex PCR, while TCRdb's copy carries only in-frame clones and drops some. Found here are some 35,000 clones, 70% to 80% of them singletons; the top ten hold over 9.5%. Study observations and caveats: Clonal expansion by week 6 occurred in CD4+ and CD8+ blood T cells (at 0.1 to 3.0 mg/kg). There were, on average, more expanded clones in CD8+ T cells than in CD4+.

About this clone itself: The antigen remains undetermined.

V was trimmed by 5 bases and J by 1 base, leaving 12 bases between them. The CDR3 is 15 amino acids. From germline, CDR1 is SGHVS and CDR2 FQNEAQ. The sequencing used CD4+ or CD8+ T cells sorted from blood, collected in a trial of the OX40 agonist ivuxolimab. The clonotype was recovered from an adult with an advanced solid tumor such as melanoma, head and neck, liver or kidney cancer. This chain joins TRBV7-8 and TRBJ2-1; D possibly uses TRBD1 or TRBD2 (6 bases each). CDR3 loop: CASSDSGASYNEQFF. The CDR3 region has the DNA TGTGCCAGCAGCGACTCGGGGGCATCCTACAATGAGCAGTTCTTC.